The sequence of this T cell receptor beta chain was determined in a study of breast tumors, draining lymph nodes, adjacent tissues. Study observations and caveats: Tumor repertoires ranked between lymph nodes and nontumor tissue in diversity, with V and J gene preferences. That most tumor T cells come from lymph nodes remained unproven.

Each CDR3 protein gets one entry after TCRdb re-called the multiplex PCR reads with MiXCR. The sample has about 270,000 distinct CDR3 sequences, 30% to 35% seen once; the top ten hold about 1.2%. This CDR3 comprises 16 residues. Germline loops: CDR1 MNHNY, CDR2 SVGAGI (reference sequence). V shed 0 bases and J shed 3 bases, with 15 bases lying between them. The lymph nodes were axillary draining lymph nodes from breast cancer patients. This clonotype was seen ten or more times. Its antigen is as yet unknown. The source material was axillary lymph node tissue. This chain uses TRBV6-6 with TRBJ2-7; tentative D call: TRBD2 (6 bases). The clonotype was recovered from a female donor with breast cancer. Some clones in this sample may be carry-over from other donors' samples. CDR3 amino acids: CASSYSMGSGDYEQYF. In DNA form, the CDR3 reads TGTGCCAGCAGTTACTCGATGGGGTCGGGAGACTACGAGCAGTACTTC.